This is a list of T cell receptor beta chains from one sample in a study of blood T cell repertoires in COVID-19. The table came from immunoSEQ multiplex PCR; TCRdb's copy has only in-frame clones and leaves some out. This sample yields roughly 200,000 clones, of which roughly 86% are seen a single time; approximately 10% belongs to the top ten. Material: PBMCs or T cells enriched from blood (not recorded which). Receptors originate from a man between 18 and 35 years old with acute COVID-19. Each CDR3 is given with its conserved first and last residue. A D gene is named only where the DNA matches it firmly.

V gene	D gene	J gene	CDR3 protein	CDR3 DNA
TRBV2	TRBD1	TRBJ2-7	CASSELGTGFEEQYF	TGTGCCAGCAGTGAACTCGGGACAGGTTTTGAAGAGCAGTACTTC
TRBV7-9	NA	TRBJ1-2	CASSLVGVDGYTF	TGTGCCAGCAGCTTAGTAGGGGTCGACGGCTACACCTTC
TRBV19	NA	TRBJ2-7	CASSIDPEAGLYEQYF	TGTGCCAGTAGTATAGATCCCGAGGCGGGCCTCTACGAGCAGTACTTC
TRBV19	TRBD2	TRBJ2-1	CASSLPLLPGLAGGRAYNEQFF	TGTGCCAGTAGTCTGCCCCTTCTACCGGGACTAGCGGGAGGTCGGGCCTACAATGAGCAGTTCTTC
TRBV5-1	TRBD2	TRBJ2-5	CASSRAGGQETQYF	TGCGCCAGCAGCCGAGCGGGAGGACAAGAGACCCAGTACTTC
TRBV7-2	NA	TRBJ2-4	CASSLGPGNIQYF	TGTGCCAGCAGCTTAGGGCCAGGAAACATTCAGTACTTC
TRBV15	NA	TRBJ1-1	CATSRLGGSGTEAFF	TGTGCCACCAGCAGATTAGGGGGAAGCGGCACTGAAGCTTTCTTT
TRBV11-2	TRBD2	TRBJ2-5	CASSPFRLADQETQYF	TGTGCCAGCAGCCCGTTCCGACTAGCGGACCAAGAGACCCAGTACTTC
TRBV7-8	NA	TRBJ2-7	CASSLAFSGAYEQYF	TGTGCCAGCAGCTTAGCGTTCAGCGGCGCCTACGAGCAGTACTTC
TRBV27	NA	TRBJ1-1	CASSLSGVNTEAFF	TGTGCCAGCAGTTTATCAGGGGTGAACACTGAAGCTTTCTTT